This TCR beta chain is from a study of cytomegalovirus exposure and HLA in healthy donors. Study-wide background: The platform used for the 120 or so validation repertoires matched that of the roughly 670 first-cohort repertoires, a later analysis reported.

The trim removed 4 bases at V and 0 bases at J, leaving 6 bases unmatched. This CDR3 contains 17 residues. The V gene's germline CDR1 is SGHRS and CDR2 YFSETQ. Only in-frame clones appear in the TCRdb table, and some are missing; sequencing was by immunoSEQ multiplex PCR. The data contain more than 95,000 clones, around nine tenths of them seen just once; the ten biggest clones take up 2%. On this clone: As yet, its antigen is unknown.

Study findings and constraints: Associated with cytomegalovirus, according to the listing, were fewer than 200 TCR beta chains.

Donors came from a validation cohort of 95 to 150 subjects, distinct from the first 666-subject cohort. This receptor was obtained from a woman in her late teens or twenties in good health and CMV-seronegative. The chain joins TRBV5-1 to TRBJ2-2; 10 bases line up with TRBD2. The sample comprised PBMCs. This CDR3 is CASSASGRVPNTGELFF. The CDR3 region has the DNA TGCGCCAGCAGCGCGAGCGGGAGGGTCCCGAACACCGGGGAGCTGTTTTTT.